The rows below give T cell receptor beta chains drawn from one sample of a study of blood T cell repertoires in COVID-19. Here immunoSEQ multiplex PCR was the method, and the copy in TCRdb shows in-frame clones only, minus some. The sample has some 180,000 clones; more than 75% are singletons. Sequencing input: PBMCs or T cells enriched from blood (not recorded which). All receptors come from a man in his sixties who had been exposed to COVID-19. Each CDR3 is given with its conserved first and last residue. The order of the fields is clone size, J gene, V gene, CDR3 protein. Some rows have no size entry. The others give once, few or many, or a class for an expanded clone.

.	TRBJ2-1	TRBV19	CASSIPRLRSYNEQFF
.	TRBJ1-1	TRBV24-1	CATSGQGAAEAFF
once	TRBJ1-1	TRBV5-1	CASSLGTGWNTEAFF
.	TRBJ1-5	TRBV28	CASSTWTVNSNQPQHF
few	TRBJ1-1	TRBV25-1	CASRTGSLTEAFF
.	TRBJ2-2	TRBV7-8	CASSPVPGWKELFF
.	TRBJ2-4	TRBV20-1	CSASGQLAKNIQYF
.	TRBJ2-3	TRBV7-8	CASSSGLAGWAVTDTQYF
.	TRBJ2-3	TRBV28	CASSSVHYRLAGTSTDTQYF
.	TRBJ1-2	TRBV14	CASSQESGAVYGYTF
.	TRBJ2-7	TRBV28	CAGRGNSNYEQYF
.	TRBJ1-5	TRBV6-5	CASSYRSQYSNQPQHF
.	TRBJ2-5	TRBV9	CASSVSLADTQETQYF
.	TRBJ1-1	TRBV7-2	CASSLGSGLTNTEAFF
.	TRBJ1-2	TRBV28	CASSFPGAVRGYTF
.	TRBJ1-1	TRBV9	CASSVVGGRDTEAFF
.	TRBJ2-7	TRBV18	CASSPRTESSYEQYF
.	TRBJ1-1	TRBV10-2	CASSIRRGGTEAFF
.	TRBJ2-7	TRBV5-1	CASSLETGYEQYF
.	TRBJ2-3	TRBV6-6	CASSQTLNTDTQYF
.	TRBJ2-2	TRBV5-4	CASSLAGGSTGELFF
.	TRBJ2-2	TRBV5-1	CASSLTSGRRTGELFF